A single sample is the source of the 13 T cell receptor beta chains below, sequenced in a study of CD8 T cells in Susac syndrome. Reverse transcription of about 0.5 to 1 ug RNA used random hexamers. One entry per CDR3 protein results from TCRdb running MiXCR on the immunoSEQ multiplex PCR reads. This sample has about 80,000 distinct CDR3 sequences, with 94% found just once. The source material was CD8+ T cells from PBMCs. These receptors all come from a human donor with Susac syndrome.

V usage is TRBV7-2 and J usage is TRBJ1-2, with 8 bases matching TRBD1. Trimming cost V 1 base and J 4 bases; bases outside gene matches: 11. Germline V gene sequence: CDR1 SGHTA, CDR2 FQGNSA. The CDR3 loop spans 17 amino acids. In nucleotides, the CDR3 is TGTGCCAGCAGCTTAGTAGGACAGGGTCGAACCATCTATGGCTACACCTTC. Protein: CASSLVGQGRTIYGYTF.

The V call is TRBV12-3 or TRBV12-4, the J call TRBJ2-7, with D tentatively TRBD1 (6 bases). The V gene lost 1 base and the J gene lost 2 bases, with 9 bases spanning the gap. The CDR3 runs 14 residues. CDR3 sequence: CASSLGTETYEQYF. The DNA of the CDR3 is TGTGCCAGCAGTTTAGGGACAGAAACCTACGAGCAGTACTTC.

The CDR3 nucleotides are TGTGCCTGGAGTCCAGGGACAGGGGTAAACACCATATATTTT. Encoded protein: CAWSPGTGVNTIYF. The chain uses TRBV30 and TRBJ1-3; 10 bases are a match to TRBD1. Per the germline V gene, CDR1 is GTSNPN and CDR2 is SVGIG (reference sequence). Trimming at V came to 2 bases and at J to 6 bases, leaving 4 bases not matched to a gene. The CDR3 sequence is 14 residues long. The variable domain in full, with the rest retrieved from reference TRBV30 and TRBJ1-3, is SQTIHQWPATLVQPVGSPLSLECTVEGTSNPNLYWYRQAAGRGLQLLFYSVGIGQISSEVPQNLSASRPQDRQFILSSKKLLLSDSGFYLCAWSPGTGVNTIYFGEGSWLTVV.

This chain uses TRBV29-1 with TRBJ1-2; maybe TRBD1 (5 bases). V shed 4 bases and J shed 0 bases, with 9 bases lying between them. CDR1 is SQVTM, CDR2 ANQGSEA, per germline. This CDR3 has 13 amino acids. The CDR3 DNA reads as TGCAGCGTTGGGGAGGGACCTAACTATGGCTACACCTTC. Translation gives CSVGEGPNYGYTF.

The chain combines TRBV3-1 with TRBJ1-4, with D uncertain. CDR1 and CDR2 (germline): LGHDT, YNNKEL (reference sequence). The CDR3 runs 13 residues. V lost 4 bases and J lost 7, with 10 bases in between. CDR3 DNA: TGTGCCAGCAGCCTGTATCAAGCTGAAAAACTGTTTTTT. This codes for CASSLYQAEKLFF.

V and J are TRBV9 and TRBJ1-2; D possibly corresponds to TRBD1 (5 bases). Trimming removed 0 bases from V and 5 bases from J, with 17 bases in between. The CDR3 contains 16 residues. The germline gives CDR1 SGDLS, CDR2 YYNGEE. CDR3 DNA sequence: TGTGCCAGCAGCGTAGGGGACCTGTCGCCTGGATATGGCTACACCTTC. Translated: CASSVGDLSPGYGYTF.

This clonotype was counted a single time. The rearrangement joins TRBV9 to TRBJ1-5; weak D call: TRBD1 (5 bases). CDR1 is SGDLS and CDR2 is YYNGEE in the germline V gene. CDR3 length equals 13 residues. V lost 4 bases to trimming and J lost 3 bases, with 8 bases between them. CDR3 protein: CASSWGHNQPQHF. The CDR3 region has the DNA TGTGCCAGCAGCTGGGGCCACAATCAGCCCCAGCATTTT. Looking up the rest from reference TRBV9 and TRBJ1-5 gives the full variable domain: DSGVTQTPKHLITATGQRVTLRCSPRSGDLSVYWYQQSLDQGLQFLIQYYNGEERAKGNILERFSAQQFPDLHSELNLSSLELGDSALYFCASSWGHNQPQHFGDGTRLSIL.

The rearrangement links TRBV29-1 to TRBJ1-5, with 11 bases lining up with TRBD1. V gave up 4 bases and J gave up 10 bases; unmatched junction bases: 3. The germline CDR1 and CDR2 sequences are SQVTM and ANQGSEA. This CDR3 is 12 amino acids long. The CDR3 DNA follows: TGCAGCGTTGGGGACAGGGGGGAACCCCAGCATTTT. This encodes CSVGDRGEPQHF.

This chain connects TRBV15 to TRBJ2-1; D is possibly TRBD1 or TRBD2 (5 bases each). The germline gives CDR1 LNHNV, CDR2 YYDKDF (reference sequence). The CDR3 has 14 amino acids. The V end was cut by 7 bases, the J end by 6 bases, with 16 bases between. DNA of the CDR3: TGTGCCACCACAACGGGACCTAGCTCCAATGAGCAGTTCTTC. Protein product: CATTTGPSSNEQFF.

The CDR3 DNA is TGCAGTGCTAGAGCGGGGTACCTGGACTACGAGCAGTACTTC. Translation: CSARAGYLDYEQYF. The genes are TRBV20-1 and TRBJ2-7; possibly TRBD2 for D (5 bases). CDR1 is DFQATT and CDR2 is SNEGSKA in the germline V gene (reference sequence). V gave up 1 base and J gave up 3 bases, with 13 bases separating them. The CDR3 is 14 residues long.

The V call is TRBV7-9, the J call TRBJ2-5; D is possibly TRBD2 (5 bases). Germline CDR1 reads SEHNR; CDR2 reads FQNEAQ (reference sequence). V shed 1 base and J shed 4 bases, with 10 bases lying between them. CDR3 length: 14 residues. The CDR3 bases are TGTGCCAGCAGCTTAGGTAGCGACGGAGAGACCCAGTACTTC. Protein product: CASSLGSDGETQYF.

This chain links TRBV7-8 with TRBJ2-3, with D perhaps assigned TRBD1 or TRBD2 (6 bases each). This CDR3 is built from 16 residues. Germline V gene sequence: CDR1 SGHVS, CDR2 FQNEAQ. V lost 6 bases to trimming and J lost 1 base, with 17 bases between them. Written as DNA, the CDR3 is TGTGCCAGCAGACGGGGGCTGCCCGCGGGCACAGATACGCAGTATTTT. This encodes CASRRGLPAGTDTQYF.

The chain combines TRBV7-9 with TRBJ1-6, with D possibly being TRBD1 (6 bases). Per the germline V gene, CDR1 is SEHNR and CDR2 is FQNEAQ (reference sequence). V gave up 9 bases and J gave up 5 bases, with 8 bases separating them. The CDR3 contains 12 residues. The CDR3 region has the DNA TGTGCCAGTAACAGGGATAATTCACCCCTCCACTTT. This gives the protein CASNRDNSPLHF.